One T cell receptor (beta chain) is described in this entry. The data were obtained in a study of blood T cell repertoires in COVID-19. Overall study: COVID-19 samples, acute and convalescent, were from the United States, Italy and Spain. PBMCs, B-cell-depleted T cells, or T cells provided the cDNA or gDNA that made up the material.

Original analysis: Amplification of reference gene primers provided the estimated nucleated cell counts. Repertoires were generated with immunoSEQ multiplex PCR, while TCRdb's copy carries only in-frame clones and drops some. V and J calls and clone size are given by that table; D and trimming were obtained from the DNA. The sample holds around 300,000 clones, about 90% seen once. Losses at the gene ends were 0 bases for V and 7 bases for J; bases not matched to a gene: 5. This CDR3 region has 15 residues. Per the germline V gene, CDR1 is SGDLS and CDR2 is YYNGEE. The rearrangement uses TRBV9 and TRBJ2-1, with 9 bases aligning to TRBD2. The sequence was collected from a middle-aged woman with acute or convalescent COVID-19. The sample consisted of peripheral blood. Here the CDR3 DNA reads TGTGCCAGCAGCGTAGGGGTCAGCGGGGGGAATGAGCAGTTCTTC. Protein product: CASSVGVSGGNEQFF. Full variable domain (outside the CDR3, taken from reference TRBV9 and TRBJ2-1): DSGVTQTPKHLITATGQRVTLRCSPRSGDLSVYWYQQSLDQGLQFLIQYYNGEERAKGNILERFSAQQFPDLHSELNLSSLELGDSALYFCASSVGVSGGNEQFFGPGTRLTVL.